Listed here is a single T cell receptor (beta chain). The assay was immunoSEQ multiplex PCR, and TCRdb's table has in-frame clones only and misses some. The sample gives about 130,000 clones, around 80% of which show up once; 9.5% to 15% is in the top ten. The CDR3 runs 13 residues. Germline CDR1 and CDR2: SGHNT and YENEEA. V dropped 5 bases and J dropped 8 bases, with 13 bases sitting between them. This entry belongs to a study of cytotoxic CD8 clonotypes in ibrutinib-treated CLL. This TCR came from a human donor with chronic lymphocytic leukemia. The chain carries TRBV11-3 and TRBJ2-1; tentatively, D is TRBD1 (7 bases). The sample consisted of PBMCs, taken after 12 months of ibrutinib treatment. The DNA for the CDR3 is TGTGCCAGCAGCCGCGACAGGGACTATGAGCAGTTCTTC. Protein sequence: CASSRDRDYEQFF.